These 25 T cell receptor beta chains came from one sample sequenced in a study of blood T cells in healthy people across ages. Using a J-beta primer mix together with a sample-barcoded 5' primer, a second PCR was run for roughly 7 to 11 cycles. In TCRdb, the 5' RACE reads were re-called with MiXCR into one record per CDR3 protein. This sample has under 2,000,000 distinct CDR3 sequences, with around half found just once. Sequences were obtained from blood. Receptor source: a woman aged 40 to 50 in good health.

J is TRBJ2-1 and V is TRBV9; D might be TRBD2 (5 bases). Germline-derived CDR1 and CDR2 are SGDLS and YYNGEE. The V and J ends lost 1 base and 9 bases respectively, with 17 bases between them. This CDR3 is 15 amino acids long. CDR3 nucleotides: TGTGCCAGCAGCGTAATCCCCGGAGGAGACGGTGAGCAGTTCTTC. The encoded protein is CASSVIPGGDGEQFF.

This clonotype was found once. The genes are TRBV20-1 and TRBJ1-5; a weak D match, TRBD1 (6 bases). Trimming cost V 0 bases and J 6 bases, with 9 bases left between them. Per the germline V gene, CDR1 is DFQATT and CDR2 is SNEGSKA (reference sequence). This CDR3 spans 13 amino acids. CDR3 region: CSARDSRGQPQHF. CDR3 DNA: TGCAGTGCTAGAGATTCCAGGGGTCAGCCCCAGCATTTT.

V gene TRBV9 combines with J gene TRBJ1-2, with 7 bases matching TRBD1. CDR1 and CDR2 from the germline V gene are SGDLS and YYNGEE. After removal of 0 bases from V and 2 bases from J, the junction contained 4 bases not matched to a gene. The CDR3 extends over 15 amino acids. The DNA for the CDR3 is TGTGCCAGCAGCGTAGGAGGGGGCGCGAACTATGGCTACACCTTC. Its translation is CASSVGGGANYGYTF.

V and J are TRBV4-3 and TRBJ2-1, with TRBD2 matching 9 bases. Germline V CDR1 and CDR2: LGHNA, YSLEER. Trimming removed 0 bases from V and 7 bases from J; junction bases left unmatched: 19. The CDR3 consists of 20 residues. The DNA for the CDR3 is TGCGCCAGCAGCCAAGATGGCGGGCTAGCGGGGTCAGAGGGATTTAATGAGCAGTTCTTC. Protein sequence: CASSQDGGLAGSEGFNEQFF.

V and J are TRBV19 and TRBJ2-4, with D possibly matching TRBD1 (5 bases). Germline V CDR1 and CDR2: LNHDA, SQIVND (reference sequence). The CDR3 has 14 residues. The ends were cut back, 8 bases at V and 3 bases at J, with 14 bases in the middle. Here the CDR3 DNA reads TGTGCCAGTTCCTCCCAGGGCGGCAAAAACATTCAGTACTTC. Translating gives CASSSQGGKNIQYF.

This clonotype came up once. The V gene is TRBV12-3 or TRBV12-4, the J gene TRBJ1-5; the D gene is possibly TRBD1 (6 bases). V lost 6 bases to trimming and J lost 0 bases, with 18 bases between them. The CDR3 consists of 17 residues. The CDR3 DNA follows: TGTGCCAGCAGCCACAAGATGGGGGGCCATAGCAATCAGCCCCAGCATTTT. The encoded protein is CASSHKMGGHSNQPQHF.

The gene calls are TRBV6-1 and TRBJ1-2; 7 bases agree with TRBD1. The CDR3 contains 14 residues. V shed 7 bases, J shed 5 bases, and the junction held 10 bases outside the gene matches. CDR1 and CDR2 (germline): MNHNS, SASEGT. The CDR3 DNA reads TGTGCCAGCACACCGGGACAGCGGGTGTATGGCTACACCTTC. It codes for CASTPGQRVYGYTF.

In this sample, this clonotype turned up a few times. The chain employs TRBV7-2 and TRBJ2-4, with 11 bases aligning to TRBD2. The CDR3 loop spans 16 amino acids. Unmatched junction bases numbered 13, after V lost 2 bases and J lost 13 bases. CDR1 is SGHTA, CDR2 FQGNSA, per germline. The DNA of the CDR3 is TGTGCCAGCAGCTTAATGTCTAGCGGGGGGTTACGGGAGCAGTACTTC. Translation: CASSLMSSGGLREQYF.

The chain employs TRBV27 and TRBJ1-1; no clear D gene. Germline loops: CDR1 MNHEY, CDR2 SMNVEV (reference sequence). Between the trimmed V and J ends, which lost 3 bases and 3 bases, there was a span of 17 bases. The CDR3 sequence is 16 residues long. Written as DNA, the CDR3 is TGTGCCAGCAGTTTCGGACGGGTGGGAGAATACACTGAAGCTTTCTTT. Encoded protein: CASSFGRVGEYTEAFF.

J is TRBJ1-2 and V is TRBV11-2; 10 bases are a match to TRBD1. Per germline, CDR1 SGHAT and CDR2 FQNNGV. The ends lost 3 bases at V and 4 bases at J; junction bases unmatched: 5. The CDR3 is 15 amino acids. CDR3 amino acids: CASSLIGTGAYGYTF. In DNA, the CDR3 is TGTGCCAGCAGCTTGATCGGGACAGGGGCCTATGGCTACACCTTC.

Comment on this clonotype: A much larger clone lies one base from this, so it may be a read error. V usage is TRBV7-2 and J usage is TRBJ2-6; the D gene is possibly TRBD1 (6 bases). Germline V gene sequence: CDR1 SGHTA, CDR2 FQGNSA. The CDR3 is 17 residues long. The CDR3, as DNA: TGTGCCGGCAGCTTAGCAGGGGTGAATTCTGGGGCCAACGTCCTGACTTTC. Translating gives CAGSLAGVNSGANVLTF.

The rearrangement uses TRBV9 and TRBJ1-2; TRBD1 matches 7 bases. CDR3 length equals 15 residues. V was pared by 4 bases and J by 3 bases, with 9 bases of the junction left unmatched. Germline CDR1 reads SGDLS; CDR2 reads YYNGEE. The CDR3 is CASSPGTDFYYGYTF. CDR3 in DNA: TGTGCCAGCAGCCCTGGGACAGATTTTTACTATGGCTACACCTTC.

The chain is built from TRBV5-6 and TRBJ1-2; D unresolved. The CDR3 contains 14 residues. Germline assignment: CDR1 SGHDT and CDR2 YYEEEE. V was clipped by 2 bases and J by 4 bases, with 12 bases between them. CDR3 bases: TGTGCCAGCAGCTTTCCAGGAACCCCCTATGGCTACACCTTC. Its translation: CASSFPGTPYGYTF.

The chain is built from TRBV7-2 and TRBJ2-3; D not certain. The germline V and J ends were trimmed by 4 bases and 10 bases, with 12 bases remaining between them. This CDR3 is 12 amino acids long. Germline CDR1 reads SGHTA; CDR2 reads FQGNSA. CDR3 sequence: CASSSLSRPQYF. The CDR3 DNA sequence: TGTGCCAGCAGCTCCCTGTCGCGTCCGCAGTATTTT.

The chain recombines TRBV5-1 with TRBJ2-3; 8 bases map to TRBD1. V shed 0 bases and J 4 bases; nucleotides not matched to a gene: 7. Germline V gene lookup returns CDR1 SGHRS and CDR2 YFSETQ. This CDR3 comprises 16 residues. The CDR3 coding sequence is TGCGCCAGCAGCTTGGGTAGGACAGGGCTGGCAGATACGCAGTATTTT. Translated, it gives CASSLGRTGLADTQYF.

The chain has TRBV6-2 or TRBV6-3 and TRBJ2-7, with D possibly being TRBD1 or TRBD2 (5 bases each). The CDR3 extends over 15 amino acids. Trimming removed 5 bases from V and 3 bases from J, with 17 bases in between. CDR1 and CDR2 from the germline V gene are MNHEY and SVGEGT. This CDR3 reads CASSSRGSGNYEQYF. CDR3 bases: TGTGCCAGCAGTAGCCGGGGCAGTGGGAACTACGAGCAGTACTTC.

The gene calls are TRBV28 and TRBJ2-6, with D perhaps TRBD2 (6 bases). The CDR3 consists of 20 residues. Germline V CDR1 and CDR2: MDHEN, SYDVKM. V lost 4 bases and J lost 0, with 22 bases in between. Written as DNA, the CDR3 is TGTGCCAGCAGTTCCCCCATAGGAGGGGACCCGTTCTCTGGGGCCAACGTCCTGACTTTC. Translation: CASSSPIGGDPFSGANVLTF.

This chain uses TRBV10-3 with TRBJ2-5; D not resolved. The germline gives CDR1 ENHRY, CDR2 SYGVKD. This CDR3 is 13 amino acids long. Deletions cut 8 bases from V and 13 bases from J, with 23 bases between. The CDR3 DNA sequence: TGTGCCATCGCACCGGACGAGTCCTACGAGCGGTACTTC. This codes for CAIAPDESYERYF.

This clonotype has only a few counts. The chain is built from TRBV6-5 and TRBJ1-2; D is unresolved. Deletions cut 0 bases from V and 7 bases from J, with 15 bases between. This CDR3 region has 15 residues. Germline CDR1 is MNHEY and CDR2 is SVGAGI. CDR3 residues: CASSYSSNLYVGYTF. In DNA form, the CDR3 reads TGTGCCAGCAGTTACTCGTCGAATCTATATGTTGGCTACACCTTC.

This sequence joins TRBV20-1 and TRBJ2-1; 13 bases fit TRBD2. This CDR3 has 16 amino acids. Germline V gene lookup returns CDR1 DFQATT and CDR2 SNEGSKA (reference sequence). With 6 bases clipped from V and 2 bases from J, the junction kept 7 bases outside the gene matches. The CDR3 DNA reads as TGCAGTGCAACCGGGACTAGCGGGATCCCCTACAATGAGCAGTTCTTC. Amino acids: CSATGTSGIPYNEQFF.

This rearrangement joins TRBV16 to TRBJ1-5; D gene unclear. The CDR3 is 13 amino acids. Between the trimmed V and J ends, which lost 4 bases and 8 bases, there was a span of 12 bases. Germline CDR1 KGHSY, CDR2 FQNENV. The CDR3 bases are TGTGCCAGCAGCCGACGGAGCGGGGAGCCCCAGCATTTT. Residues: CASSRRSGEPQHF. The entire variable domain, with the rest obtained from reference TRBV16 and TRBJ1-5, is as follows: GEEVAQTPKHLVRGEGQKAKLYCAPIKGHSYVFWYQQVLKNEFKFLISFQNENVFDETGMPKERFSAKCLPNSPCSLEIQATKLEDSAVYFCASSRRSGEPQHFGDGTRLSIL.

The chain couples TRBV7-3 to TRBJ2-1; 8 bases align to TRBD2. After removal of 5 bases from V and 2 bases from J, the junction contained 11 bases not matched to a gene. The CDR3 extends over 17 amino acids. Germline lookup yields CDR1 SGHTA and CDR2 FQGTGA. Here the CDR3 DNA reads TGTGCCAGCAGCCCCCGGGTCGGGGGGGTTACCTACAATGAGCAGTTCTTC. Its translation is CASSPRVGGVTYNEQFF.

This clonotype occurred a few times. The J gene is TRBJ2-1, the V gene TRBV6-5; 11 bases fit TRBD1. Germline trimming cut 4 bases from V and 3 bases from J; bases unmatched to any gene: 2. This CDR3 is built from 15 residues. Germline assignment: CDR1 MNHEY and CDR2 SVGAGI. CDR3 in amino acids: CASSSDRGHYNEQFF. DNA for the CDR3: TGTGCCAGCAGTTCGGACAGGGGGCACTACAATGAGCAGTTCTTC.

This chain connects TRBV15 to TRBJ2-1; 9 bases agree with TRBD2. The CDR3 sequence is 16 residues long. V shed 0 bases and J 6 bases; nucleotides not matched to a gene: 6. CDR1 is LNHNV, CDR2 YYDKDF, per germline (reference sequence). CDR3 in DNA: TGTGCCACCAGCAGAGATATTGCGGGGGGGACCAATGAGCAGTTCTTC. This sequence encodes CATSRDIAGGTNEQFF.

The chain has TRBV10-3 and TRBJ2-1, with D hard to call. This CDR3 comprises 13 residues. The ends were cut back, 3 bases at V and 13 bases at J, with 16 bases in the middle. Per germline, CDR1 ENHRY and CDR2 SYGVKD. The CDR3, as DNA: TGTGCCATCAGTGATCGCCAGCAAGAGACCCAGTTCTTC. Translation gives CAISDRQQETQFF.